A selection of T cell receptor beta chains follows, all from one sample in a study of OX40 agonist ivuxolimab in advanced cancers. The data were produced by immunoSEQ multiplex PCR, yet TCRdb's version contains in-frame clones alone and is incomplete. The sample shows 57,000 or so clones, roughly four fifths of them seen only once. The source material was CD4+ or CD8+ T cells sorted from blood, sampled in a trial of the OX40 agonist ivuxolimab. These receptors came from an adult with an advanced solid tumor such as melanoma, head and neck, liver or kidney cancer. Each CDR3 is given with its conserved first and last residue. The D gene is left open where the match is weak. A clone size is listed for some rows: how often the clone was seen (once, few, many), or a class if it is expanded.

>-|TRBV5-4|TRBJ2-2|-
CASSLVLTGELFF
TGTGCCAGCAGCTTGGTCCTAACCGGGGAGCTGTTTTTT
>-|TRBV6-1|TRBJ2-7|TRBD2
CASNQIRDYVEQYF
TGTGCCAGCAACCAAATTAGGGACTACGTAGAGCAGTACTTC
>-|TRBV6-1|TRBJ2-7|-
CASSEWVPYEQYF
TGTGCCAGCAGTGAGTGGGTCCCCTACGAGCAGTACTTC
>-|TRBV7-2|TRBJ1-2|-
CASSLDLERANYGYTF
TGTGCCAGCAGCTTGGATTTGGAACGGGCTAACTATGGCTACACCTTC
>-|TRBV7-9|TRBJ2-2|-
CASRLTGTGELFF
TGTGCCAGCAGACTTACGGGCACCGGGGAGCTGTTTTTT
>-|TRBV19|TRBJ1-2|TRBD1
CASSTGTGPNYGYTF
TGTGCCAGTAGTACCGGGACAGGGCCTAACTATGGCTACACCTTC
>-|TRBV7-2|TRBJ2-2|-
CASSLVQGGTGELFF
TGTGCCAGCAGCTTAGTACAGGGAGGGACCGGGGAGCTGTTTTTT
>-|TRBV5-1|TRBJ1-1|-
CASSFAGAEAFF
TGCGCCAGCAGCTTCGCAGGGGCTGAAGCTTTCTTT
>-|TRBV7-8|TRBJ2-5|-
CASSLGSGPQETQYF
TGTGCCAGCAGCTTAGGGTCAGGGCCCCAGGAGACCCAGTACTTC
>-|TRBV19|TRBJ1-1|-
CASSIPIRVRMNTEAFF
TGTGCCAGTAGTATCCCTATAAGGGTTAGGATGAACACTGAAGCTTTCTTT
>-|TRBV7-2|TRBJ2-3|TRBD2
CATQKGLAGGEDTQYF
TGTGCCACCCAAAAGGGACTAGCGGGGGGTGAAGATACGCAGTATTTT
>-|TRBV7-9|TRBJ2-7|-
CASSPFFSSYEQYF
TGTGCCAGCAGCCCCTTTTTTTCGAGCTACGAGCAGTACTTC
>-|TRBV25-1|TRBJ2-2|TRBD2
CASSESQGIAGASGELFF
TGTGCCAGCAGTGAATCTCAGGGAATAGCGGGGGCCTCCGGGGAGCTGTTTTTT
>-|TRBV18|TRBJ2-5|-
CASSPLHPETQYF
TGTGCCAGCTCACCACTCCACCCCGAGACCCAGTACTTC
>-|TRBV5-4|TRBJ1-2|-
CASSLVAGVGYTF
TGTGCCAGCAGCTTAGTGGCAGGGGTCGGCTACACCTTC
>-|TRBV23-1|TRBJ2-7|-
CASSSPCLAVRTYEQYF
TGCGCCAGCAGTTCGCCCTGTTTAGCAGTCAGGACCTACGAGCAGTACTTC
>-|TRBV4-3|TRBJ1-1|-
CASSQDLAGIWTEAFF
TGCGCCAGCAGCCAAGATCTGGCCGGGATTTGGACTGAAGCTTTCTTT
>-|TRBV19|TRBJ1-2|TRBD1
CASTELQGSYGYTF
TGTGCCAGTACCGAACTACAGGGGTCCTATGGCTACACCTTC
>-|TRBV4-1|TRBJ1-2|-
CASSQGTGKYGYTF
TGCGCCAGCAGCCAAGGGACGGGGAAATATGGCTACACCTTC
>-|TRBV7-2|TRBJ1-3|-
CASSLVGGNTIYF
TGTGCCAGCAGCTTAGTTGGTGGAAACACCATATATTTT
>once|TRBV7-9|TRBJ2-5|-
CASSRGGRQETQYF
TGTGCCAGCAGCCGGGGTGGGCGCCAAGAGACCCAGTACTTC
>-|TRBV4-2|TRBJ1-4|TRBD1
CASSPGQGANEKLFF
TGTGCCAGCAGCCCCGGACAGGGAGCTAATGAAAAACTGTTTTTT
>-|TRBV2|TRBJ2-3|TRBD2
CASRTGLAGGTDTQYF
TGTGCCAGCAGGACTGGACTAGCGGGGGGGACAGATACGCAGTATTTT
>-|TRBV7-2|TRBJ2-7|TRBD1
CASSSGQGTDEQYF
TGTGCCAGCAGCTCGGGACAGGGGACCGACGAGCAGTACTTC
>-|TRBV4-3|TRBJ2-3|TRBD1
CASSQAGDRGHDTQYF
TGCGCCAGCAGCCAAGCGGGGGACAGGGGGCATGATACGCAGTATTTT
>-|TRBV28|TRBJ1-2|-
CASSFFGRSYGYTF
TGTGCCAGCAGTTTTTTTGGACGTAGCTATGGCTACACCTTC
>-|TRBV19|TRBJ2-3|-
CASSMEGLRTDTQYF
TGTGCCAGTAGTATGGAAGGTTTACGCACAGATACGCAGTATTTT
>-|TRBV5-8|TRBJ2-3|-
CASSLWARTTDTQYF
TGTGCCAGCAGCCTATGGGCCCGCACCACAGATACGCAGTATTTT
>once|TRBV19|TRBJ2-5|-
CASRSGTGGETQYF
TGTGCCAGTAGGTCCGGAACTGGGGGAGAGACCCAGTACTTC
>-|TRBV7-2|TRBJ2-7|TRBD2
CASTTNSGAGEQYF
TGTGCCAGCACCACAAATAGCGGGGCGGGAGAGCAGTACTTC
>-|TRBV23-1|TRBJ1-1|-
CASHSRSGIGTEAFF
TGCGCCAGCCATTCTCGATCGGGGATTGGAACTGAAGCTTTCTTT
>-|TRBV11-3|TRBJ2-3|-
CASSLIGGGDTQYF
TGTGCCAGCAGCTTAATCGGGGGCGGAGATACGCAGTATTTT
>-|TRBV5-4|TRBJ2-1|TRBD2
CASSLGASGGSRNEQFF
TGTGCCAGCAGCTTGGGAGCTAGCGGGGGGTCCCGCAATGAGCAGTTCTTC
>-|TRBV28|TRBJ1-1|TRBD1
CASSPSDRRGTEAFF
TGTGCCAGCAGCCCGTCGGACAGGCGAGGGACTGAAGCTTTCTTT
>once|TRBV7-2|TRBJ2-2|-
CASSFFGGGNTGELFF
TGTGCCAGCAGCTTTTTTGGAGGTGGGAACACCGGGGAGCTGTTTTTT
>-|TRBV5-1|TRBJ2-3|-
CASSLDSLARRGTDTQYF
TGCGCCAGCAGCTTGGACTCCTTGGCGCGGCGGGGCACAGATACGCAGTATTTT
>once|TRBV30|TRBJ2-5|TRBD2
CAWTGGMETQYF
TGTGCCTGGACCGGGGGGATGGAGACCCAGTACTTC
>-|TRBV29-1|TRBJ1-2|-
CSVGREPETNYGYTF
TGCAGCGTGGGCAGGGAGCCCGAGACGAACTATGGCTACACCTTC
>-|TRBV28|TRBJ1-3|-
CASVNLKASGNTIYF
TGTGCCAGCGTCAATCTGAAGGCCTCTGGAAACACCATATATTTT
>-|TRBV7-6|TRBJ2-2|-
CASSPFLGTGELFF
TGTGCCAGCAGCCCCTTTTTGGGCACCGGGGAGCTGTTTTTT
>-|TRBV18|TRBJ1-4|-
CASSPQSGVQLEKLFF
TGTGCCAGCTCACCTCAGTCTGGCGTCCAGTTGGAAAAACTGTTTTTT
>once|TRBV9|TRBJ2-7|TRBD1
CASSGRQGTDSYEQYF
TGTGCCAGCAGCGGTAGACAGGGAACTGATTCCTACGAGCAGTACTTC
>-|TRBV11-3|TRBJ1-1|-
CASRIAGTEAFF
TGTGCCAGCCGAATAGCGGGCACGGAAGCTTTCTTT
>-|TRBV28|TRBJ2-7|TRBD1
CASSSRRLGQGSYEQYF
TGTGCCAGCAGTTCGCGAAGGCTGGGACAGGGCTCCTACGAGCAGTACTTC
>-|TRBV20-1|TRBJ2-1|-
CSASVIEQFF
TGCAGTGCCTCCGTGATAGAGCAGTTCTTC
>-|TRBV20-1|TRBJ1-2|-
CVGEDYGYTF
TGCGTCGGAGAGGACTATGGCTACACCTTC
>once|TRBV18|TRBJ1-1|-
CASSLRDLSDTEAFF
TGTGCCAGCTCACTACGGGACCTATCGGACACTGAAGCTTTCTTT